In its sample, the clone carrying this T cell receptor beta chain ranks as medium-sized. Its antigen is currently unknown. The study, taken as a whole, reports: Tumor memory CD4+ T cell TCR gene usage was found to cluster with blood and lymph node memory CD4+ cells and with lymph node naive CD4+ cells. Under 2.3% of tumor Treg sequences matched blood Tregs or memory cells.

Adaptor-ligated barcode primers were used to amplify TRBV12-4/TRBJ1-2 clonotypes. TCRdb processed the multiplex PCR reads anew with MiXCR; each CDR3 protein has one entry. Of 1,000 or so distinct CDR3 sequences in the sample, approximately 5.2% were seen once. Naive CD4+ cells had CD25+ Tregs removed. With V trimmed by 4 bases and J by 5 bases, 6 bases remained unmatched. The length of the CDR3 is 14 residues. The TCR originated in a female donor with breast cancer. This chain uses TRBV12-3 or TRBV12-4 with TRBJ1-2, with 8 bases aligning to TRBD1. Sequenced material: tumor-infiltrating naive CD4+ T cells sorted from the breast tumor. Subset in this sample: naive CD4+ T cells, CD4+CD45RA+CD25-. CDR3 in amino acids: CASSSPRQGYGYTF. CDR3 nucleotides: TGTGCCAGCAGTTCCCCGAGACAGGGGTATGGCTACACCTTC.